The present entry profiles one T cell receptor (beta chain) with its context. These data originate in a study of PD-L1 blockade in urothelial cancer. Generated by immunoSEQ multiplex PCR, the TCRdb table keeps only in-frame clones and is missing some. The table has roughly 40,000 clones, about 89% seen once. Noted time point: peripheral blood 6 weeks after treatment start. The source was PBMCs, collected around atezolizumab (anti-PD-L1) treatment. The sequence derives from an older man with urothelial cancer.

This CDR3 reads CASSSGDTQYF. DNA of the CDR3: TGCGCCAGCAGCTCCGGAGATACGCAGTATTTT. This rearrangement joins TRBV5-1 to TRBJ2-3; D unresolved. Per the germline V gene, CDR1 is SGHRS and CDR2 is YFSETQ. This CDR3 comprises 11 residues. Trimming stripped 3 bases from V and 5 bases from J, with 4 bases between.